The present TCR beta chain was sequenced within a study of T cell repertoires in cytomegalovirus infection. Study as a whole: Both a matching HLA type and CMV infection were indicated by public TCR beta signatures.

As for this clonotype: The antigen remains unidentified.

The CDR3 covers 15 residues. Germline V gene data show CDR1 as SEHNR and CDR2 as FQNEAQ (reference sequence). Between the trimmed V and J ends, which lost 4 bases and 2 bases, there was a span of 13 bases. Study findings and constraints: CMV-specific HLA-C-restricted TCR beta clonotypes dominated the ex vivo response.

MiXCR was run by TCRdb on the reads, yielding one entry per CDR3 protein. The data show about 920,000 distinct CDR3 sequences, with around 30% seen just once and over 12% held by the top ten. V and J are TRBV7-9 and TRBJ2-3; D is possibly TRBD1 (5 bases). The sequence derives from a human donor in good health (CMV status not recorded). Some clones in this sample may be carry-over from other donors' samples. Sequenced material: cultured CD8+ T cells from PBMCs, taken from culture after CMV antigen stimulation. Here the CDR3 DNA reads TGTGCCAGCAGCTACAGTGGGGCAGACACAGATACGCAGTATTTT. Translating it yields CASSYSGADTDTQYF.